Described below is a single T cell receptor (beta chain) sequence and its context. Its antigen is still unknown. The data belong to a study of T cell responses to AZD1222 COVID-19 vaccine. Using immunoSEQ multiplex PCR, the repertoire was profiled, and TCRdb retains in-frame clones only, with some absent. Among under 150,000 clones listed, roughly 90% were seen once. Points from the study as a whole: Females outnumbered males among donors, who were mostly white British; clonal diversity was possibly underestimated. Mapped onto spike, vaccine-associated CD4 TCRs spanned it and were dominant at 160-218 and 743-854. The reported proportion of spike-specific TCRs targeting unmutated variant regions was nearly half.

The length of the CDR3 is 15 residues. The V end was cut by 6 bases, the J end by 9 bases, with 20 bases between. Germline V gene sequence: CDR1 MNHEY, CDR2 SMNVEV (reference sequence). The J gene is TRBJ1-4, the V gene TRBV27; no firm D call. Source: peripheral blood, taken 28 days after the second AZD1222 dose. The clonotype comes from an adult who received the AZD1222 COVID-19 vaccine. This CDR3 reads CASSYVGFDEKKLFF. The CDR3, as DNA: TGTGCCAGCAGCTATGTGGGGTTTGATGAGAAAAAACTGTTTTTT.